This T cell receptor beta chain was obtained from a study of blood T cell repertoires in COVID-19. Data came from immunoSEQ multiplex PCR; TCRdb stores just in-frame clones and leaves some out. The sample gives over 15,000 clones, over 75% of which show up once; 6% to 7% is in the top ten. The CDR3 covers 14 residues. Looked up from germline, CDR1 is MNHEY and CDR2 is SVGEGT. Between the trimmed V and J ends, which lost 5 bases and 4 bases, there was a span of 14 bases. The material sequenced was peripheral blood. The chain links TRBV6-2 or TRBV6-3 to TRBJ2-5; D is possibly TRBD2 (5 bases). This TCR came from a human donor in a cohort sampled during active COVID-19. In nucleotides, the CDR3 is TGTGCCAGCAGTGAGGGTATAACAGTAGAGACCCAGTACTTC. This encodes CASSEGITVETQYF.